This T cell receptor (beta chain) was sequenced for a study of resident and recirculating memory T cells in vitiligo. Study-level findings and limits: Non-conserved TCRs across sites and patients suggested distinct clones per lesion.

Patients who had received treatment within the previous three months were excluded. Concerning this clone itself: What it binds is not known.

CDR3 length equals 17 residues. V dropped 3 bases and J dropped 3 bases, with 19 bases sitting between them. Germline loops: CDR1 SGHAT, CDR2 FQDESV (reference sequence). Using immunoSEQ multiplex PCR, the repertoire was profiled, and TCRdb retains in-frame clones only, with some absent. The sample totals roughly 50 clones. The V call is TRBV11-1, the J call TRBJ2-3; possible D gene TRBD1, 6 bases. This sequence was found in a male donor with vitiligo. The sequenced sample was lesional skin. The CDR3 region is CASSLSSGQGSTDTQYF. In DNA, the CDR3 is TGTGCCAGCAGCTTGAGCAGCGGCCAGGGGTCAACAGATACGCAGTATTTT.